This T cell receptor beta chain appears in the sequencing data of a study of blood T cells in healthy people across ages. Study-level findings and limits: A roughly linear fall in TCR beta diversity per million T cells was seen with increasing age. Among long-lived donors, naive CD4+ cells were more numerous and diversity higher than in aged donors.

Germline V CDR1 and CDR2: SGHTA, FQGNSA. Trimming took 3 bases from V and 4 from J; bases not matched to a gene: 5. CDR3 length equals 14 residues. The use of a sample-barcoded 5' primer and a J-beta primer mix characterized a second PCR of about 7 to 12 cycles. TCRdb reanalysed the 5' RACE reads using MiXCR and keeps one entry per CDR3 protein. The table lists around 1,800,000 distinct CDR3 sequences, roughly two fifths of them singletons, with under 30% in the top ten. In the case of this clonotype: The antigen remains undetermined.

The individuals who served as donors were healthy Caucasians living in Russia, aged about 6 to 100. Investigators took about 10 milliliters of peripheral blood from every donor. Sequencing was done on a sample of blood. This TCR derives from a human donor in good health. The rearrangement joins TRBV7-2 to TRBJ2-7; 8 positions agree with TRBD2. CDR3 sequence: CASSFSERGYEQYF. CDR3 nucleotide sequence: TGTGCCAGCAGCTTTTCCGAGCGGGGGTACGAGCAGTACTTC.